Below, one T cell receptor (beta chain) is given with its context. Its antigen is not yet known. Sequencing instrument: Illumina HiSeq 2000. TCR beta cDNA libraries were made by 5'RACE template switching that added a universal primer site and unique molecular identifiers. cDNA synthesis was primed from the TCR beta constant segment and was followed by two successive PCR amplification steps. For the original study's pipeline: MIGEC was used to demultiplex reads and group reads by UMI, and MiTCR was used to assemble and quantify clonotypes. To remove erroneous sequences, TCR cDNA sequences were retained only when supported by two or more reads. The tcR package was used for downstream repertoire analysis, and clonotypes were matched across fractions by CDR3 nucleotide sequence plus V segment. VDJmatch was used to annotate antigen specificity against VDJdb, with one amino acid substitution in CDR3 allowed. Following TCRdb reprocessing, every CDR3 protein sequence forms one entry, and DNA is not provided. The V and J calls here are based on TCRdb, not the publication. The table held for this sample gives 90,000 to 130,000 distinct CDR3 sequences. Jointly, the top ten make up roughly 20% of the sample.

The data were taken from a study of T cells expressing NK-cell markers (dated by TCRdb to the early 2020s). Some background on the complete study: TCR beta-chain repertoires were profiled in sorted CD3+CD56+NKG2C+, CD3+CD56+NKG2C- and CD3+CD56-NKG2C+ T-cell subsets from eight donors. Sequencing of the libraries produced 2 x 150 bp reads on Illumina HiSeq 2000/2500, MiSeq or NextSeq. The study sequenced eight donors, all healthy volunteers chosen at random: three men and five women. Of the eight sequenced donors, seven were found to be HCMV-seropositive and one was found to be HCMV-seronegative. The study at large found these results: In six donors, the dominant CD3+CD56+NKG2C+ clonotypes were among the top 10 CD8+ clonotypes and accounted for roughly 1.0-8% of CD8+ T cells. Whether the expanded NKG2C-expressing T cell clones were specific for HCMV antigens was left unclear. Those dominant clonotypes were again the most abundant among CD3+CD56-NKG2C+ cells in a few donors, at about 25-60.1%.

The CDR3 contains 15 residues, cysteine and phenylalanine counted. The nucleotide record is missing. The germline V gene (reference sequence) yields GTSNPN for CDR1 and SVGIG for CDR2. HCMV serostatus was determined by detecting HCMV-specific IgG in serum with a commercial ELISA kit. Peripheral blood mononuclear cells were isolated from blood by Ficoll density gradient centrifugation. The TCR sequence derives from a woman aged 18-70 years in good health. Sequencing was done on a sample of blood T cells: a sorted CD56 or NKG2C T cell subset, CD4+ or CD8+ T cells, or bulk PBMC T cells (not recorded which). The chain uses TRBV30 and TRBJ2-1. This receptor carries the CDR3 CAWSVRLPSYNEQFF.